This T cell receptor beta chain was captured in a study of blood T cell repertoires in COVID-19. Study overall: Specimens from acute and convalescent COVID-19 originated in the United States, Italy and Spain. Sources were T cells, B-cell-depleted T cells, or PBMCs; the material itself was cDNA or gDNA.

Seattle cases were enrolled at active infection and followed longitudinally. Study processing details: How many nucleated cells were present was estimated from reference gene primer amplification. Sequencing was performed with immunoSEQ multiplex PCR; in TCRdb, only in-frame clones are kept and a portion is missing. The V and J calls and the clone size are those of that table, but D and trimming were determined from the DNA. Of 540,000 or so clones detected, about 88% appear once; the ten largest clones hold roughly 7.3%. This receptor was taken from a woman in her 50s with COVID-19, enrolled during active disease. The sequenced sample was peripheral blood.

The CDR3 DNA sequence: TGTGCCTGGAGTCCCACTCCGGACAGCATTTATGGCTACACCTTC. Amino acids: CAWSPTPDSIYGYTF. The chain combines TRBV30 with TRBJ1-2; a weak D match, TRBD1 (6 bases). The CDR3 consists of 15 residues. V dropped 2 bases and J dropped 5 bases, with 18 bases sitting between them. Germline assignment: CDR1 GTSNPN and CDR2 SVGIG (reference sequence).